Sequencing of this T cell receptor beta chain was carried out in a study of T cells in localized non-small cell lung cancer. TCRdb's copy holds only in-frame clones and misses some; the assay was immunoSEQ multiplex PCR. The table lists around 30,000 clones, about 82% of them singletons. The source was peripheral blood, collected before any cancer treatment. The clonotype comes from an older male donor with stage III squamous cell lung carcinoma.

CDR3 amino acids: CATSRPAGGFRGGYTF. The CDR3 DNA follows: TGTGCCACCAGCAGACCCGCCGGAGGGTTCAGGGGTGGCTACACCTTC. The V and J genes are TRBV15 and TRBJ1-2, with a possible D match to TRBD1 (6 bases). V dropped 2 bases and J dropped 7 bases, with 20 bases sitting between them. The CDR3 spans 16 residues. Germline V gives CDR1 LNHNV, CDR2 YYDKDF (reference sequence). Filled out from reference TRBV15 and TRBJ1-2, the complete variable domain reads DAMVIQNPRYQVTQFGKPVTLSCSQTLNHNVMYWYQQKSSQAPKLLFHYYDKDFNNEADTPDNFQSRRPNTSFCFLDIRSPGLGDTAMYLCATSRPAGGFRGGYTFGSGTRLTVV.